These 32 T cell receptor beta chains originate from one sample sequenced in a study of cytomegalovirus exposure and HLA in healthy donors. The study ran its PCR with 60 Vbeta and 13 Jbeta primers. Repertoires were generated with immunoSEQ multiplex PCR, while TCRdb's copy carries only in-frame clones and drops some. The data contain approximately 100,000 clones, 55% to 75% of them singletons. The sample taken for sequencing was PBMCs. These receptors were taken from a woman aged 70-85 years in good health and CMV-seropositive.

The gene calls are TRBV18 and TRBJ1-1, with TRBD1 matching 7 bases. Germline V gene lookup returns CDR1 KGHSH and CDR2 LQKENI. V lost 4 bases to trimming and J lost 1 base; unmatched junction nucleotides: 6. The CDR3 has 15 residues. For the CDR3, the DNA is TGTGCCAGCTCACGAGGGCAGGGGGGGAACACTGAAGCTTTCTTT. The encoded protein is CASSRGQGGNTEAFF. Looking up the rest from reference TRBV18 and TRBJ1-1 gives the full variable domain: NAGVMQNPRHLVRRRGQEARLRCSPMKGHSHVYWYRQLPEEGLKFMVYLQKENIIDESGMPKERFSAEFPKEGPSILRIQQVVRGDSAAYFCASSRGQGGNTEAFFGQGTRLTVV.

About this clone itself: A junction boundary mismatches the germline segment, possibly from a read error. The chain employs TRBV7-7 and TRBJ1-4; weak D call: TRBD1 (5 bases). The germline V gene has CDR1 SSHAT and CDR2 FNYEAQ (reference sequence). CDR3 length: 13 amino acids. Here the CDR3 DNA reads TGTGCTAGCAGCTCGAATAGGGGTGAAAAACTGTTTTTT. It is translated as CASSSNRGEKLFF.

This chain links TRBV4-1 with TRBJ1-2; 8 bases align to TRBD1. The CDR3 is 15 amino acids. CDR1 is MGHRA and CDR2 is YSYEKL in the germline V gene. With V trimmed by 1 base and J by 2 bases, 3 bases remained unmatched. The CDR3 reads CASSQGGQGNYGYTF. The CDR3 region has the DNA TGCGCCAGCAGCCAAGGCGGACAGGGCAACTATGGCTACACCTTC.

This clone was observed a single time. Mismatch with germline at one junction end may stem from a read error. This rearrangement joins TRBV5-1 to TRBJ2-3; tentatively, D is TRBD2 (6 bases). The CDR3 is 15 amino acids. Germline loops: CDR1 SGHRS, CDR2 YFSETQ. CDR3 DNA sequence: TGCGCCAGCAGTTCCCTGGACTACCTCACAGGTACGCAGTATTTT. Its translation: CASSSLDYLTGTQYF.

This clone was picked up a small number of times. The CDR3 sequence is CASSEGGTRTDTQYF. The CDR3 nucleotides read TGCGCCAGCAGTGAGGGGGGGACCCGCACAGATACGCAGTATTTT. This chain connects TRBV10-1 to TRBJ2-3; possible D gene TRBD2, 6 bases. The CDR3 spans 15 residues. CDR1 is WNHNN and CDR2 is SYGVQD in the germline V gene (reference sequence). V lost 2 bases to trimming and J lost 1 base, with 10 bases between them.

CDR3 sequence (DNA): TGCGCCAGCAGCTTGGGGGAGGTAGCGGGGTCAGATACGCAGTATTTT. It translates to CASSLGEVAGSDTQYF. The chain uses TRBV5-1 and TRBJ2-3; TRBD2 agrees at 8 bases. Germline trimming cut 0 bases from V and 4 bases from J; bases unmatched to any gene: 7. Per the germline V gene, CDR1 is SGHRS and CDR2 is YFSETQ. The CDR3 is 16 residues long.

This clone came up a few times. V and J are TRBV6-5 and TRBJ1-4; no firm D call. Germline V CDR1 and CDR2: MNHEY, SVGAGI. CDR3 length: 15 amino acids. The germline V and J ends were trimmed by 6 bases and 8 bases, with 19 bases remaining between them. CDR3 protein: CASSSNEYPLEKLFF. CDR3 DNA: TGTGCCAGCAGCTCCAACGAGTATCCTCTAGAAAAACTGTTTTTT.

Comment on this clone: The same CDR3 also results from other DNA sequences found in this sample. V and J are TRBV30 and TRBJ2-5; possibly TRBD1 for D (5 bases). V dropped 5 bases and J dropped 5 bases, with 12 bases sitting between them. The CDR3 consists of 12 residues. CDR1 and CDR2 (germline): GTSNPN, SVGIG (reference sequence). The CDR3 DNA reads TGTGCCTGGTCCGGGCCAGGGGAGACCCAGTACTTC. Amino acids: CAWSGPGETQYF.

This clone was seen a few times. V gene TRBV6-5 combines with J gene TRBJ2-1; 7 bases line up with TRBD2. The CDR3 has 14 amino acids. The ends lost 7 bases at V and 8 bases at J; junction bases unmatched: 11. The V gene's germline CDR1 is MNHEY and CDR2 SVGAGI. CDR3 sequence: CASKGSLREDEQFF. Here the CDR3 DNA reads TGTGCCAGCAAAGGGTCCCTCCGGGAGGATGAGCAGTTCTTC.

There are a few counts of this clone. The chain is built from TRBV30 and TRBJ2-7; 10 nucleotides align to TRBD1. The ends lost 2 bases at V and 5 bases at J; junction bases unmatched: 9. CDR3 length: 15 amino acids. Germline-derived CDR1 and CDR2 are GTSNPN and SVGIG (reference sequence). In nucleotides, the CDR3 is TGTGCCTGGAGTCGAGGGACAGGGGATTTCGACGAGCAGTACTTC. Residues: CAWSRGTGDFDEQYF.

CDR3: CASSLITGELFF. The DNA of the CDR3 is TGTGCCAGCAGCTTGATAACCGGGGAGCTGTTTTTT. This chain links TRBV5-5 with TRBJ2-2; no clear D gene. The CDR3 runs to 12 residues. The germline V gene has CDR1 SGHKS and CDR2 YYEKEE (reference sequence). Deletions cut 1 base from V and 5 bases from J, with 3 bases between.

V usage is TRBV6-5 and J usage is TRBJ1-4; D perhaps matches TRBD1 (5 bases). Trimming took off 6 bases at V and 0 bases at J, with 11 bases between the two ends. Per germline, CDR1 MNHEY and CDR2 SVGAGI. CDR3 length: 15 amino acids. The CDR3 protein is CASRETGATNEKLFF. CDR3 nucleotides: TGTGCCAGCAGGGAAACAGGTGCAACTAATGAAAAACTGTTTTTT.

The rearrangement uses TRBV5-6 and TRBJ2-1; 9 bases map to TRBD1. V gave up 0 bases and J gave up 9 bases; unmatched junction bases: 13. The CDR3 runs to 17 residues. The germline V gene has CDR1 SGHDT and CDR2 YYEEEE. The CDR3 DNA reads as TGTGCCAGCAGCTTGGAAATGTCCGGGACAGGGCTCGGTGAGCAGTTCTTC. It translates to CASSLEMSGTGLGEQFF. Full variable domain (missing parts from reference TRBV5-6 and TRBJ2-1): DAGVTQSPTHLIKTRGQQVTLRCSPKSGHDTVSWYQQALGQGPQFIFQYYEEEERQRGNFPDRFSGHQFPNYSSELNVNALLLGDSALYLCASSLEMSGTGLGEQFFGPGTRLTVL.

The genes are TRBV6-6 and TRBJ1-5, with D possibly matching TRBD1 (5 bases). The CDR3 extends over 16 amino acids. Germline-derived CDR1 and CDR2 are MNHNY and SVGAGI (reference sequence). Trimming left V 5 bases short and J 0 bases short, with 14 bases between. CDR3 residues: CASSPHTTASNQPQHF. CDR3 DNA sequence: TGTGCCAGCAGTCCACACACGACAGCTAGCAATCAGCCCCAGCATTTT.

The chain joins TRBV15 to TRBJ2-7; TRBD2 is a possible D gene (5 bases). There are 14 residues in the CDR3. Germline V gives CDR1 LNHNV, CDR2 YYDKDF (reference sequence). V lost 5 bases to trimming and J lost 4 bases, with 15 bases between them. CDR3 nucleotide sequence: TGTGCCACCAGCTACCAACCTGAGGGTTACGAGCAGTACTTC. It encodes CATSYQPEGYEQYF.

The chain carries TRBV5-8 and TRBJ1-5, with D perhaps TRBD1 (6 bases). Per the germline V gene, CDR1 is SGHTS and CDR2 is YDEGEE. The CDR3 has 17 amino acids. V lost 0 bases and J 0 bases, leaving 13 bases between the germline ends. The CDR3 is CASSLGVDSYSNQPQHF. CDR3 nucleotide sequence: TGTGCCAGCAGCTTGGGGGTGGACAGTTATAGCAATCAGCCCCAGCATTTT. Drawing the rest from reference TRBV5-8 and TRBJ1-5, the complete variable domain is EAGVTQSPTHLIKTRGQQATLRCSPISGHTSVYWYQQALGLGLQFLLWYDEGEERNRGNFPPRFSGRQFPNYSSELNVNALELEDSALYLCASSLGVDSYSNQPQHFGDGTRLSIL.

The J gene is TRBJ2-7, the V gene TRBV19, with D possibly TRBD1 on 5 matching bases. The CDR3 contains 15 residues. Per germline, CDR1 LNHDA and CDR2 SQIVND (reference sequence). V was clipped by 1 base and J by 0 bases, with 10 bases between them. CDR3 nucleotides: TGTGCCAGTAGTATAGCAAGGGGATCCTCCTACGAGCAGTACTTC. Encoded protein: CASSIARGSSYEQYF.

The chain is built from TRBV5-1 and TRBJ2-1, with TRBD1 matching 9 bases. This CDR3 has 15 amino acids. From germline, CDR1 is SGHRS and CDR2 YFSETQ. V shed 4 bases and J 5 bases; nucleotides not matched to a gene: 7. CDR3 DNA: TGCGCCAGCAGCAGCTCCGGGACAGGGAACAATGAGCAGTTCTTC. It encodes CASSSSGTGNNEQFF.

In this sample, this clone turned up a few times. The chain couples TRBV5-1 to TRBJ1-1, with a tentative D call TRBD1 (6 bases). Trimming cost V 1 base and J 8 bases, with 12 bases left between them. This CDR3 has 13 residues. The germline V gene has CDR1 SGHRS and CDR2 YFSETQ. DNA of the CDR3: TGCGCCAGCAGCTTGAGGCAGGGACAAGAAGCTTTCTTT. The encoded protein is CASSLRQGQEAFF.

J is TRBJ2-3 and V is TRBV6-5; a possible D gene is TRBD2 (6 bases). This CDR3 is 15 amino acids long. Germline CDR1 and CDR2: MNHEY and SVGAGI. V gave up 5 bases and J gave up 5 bases, with 17 bases separating them. The CDR3 coding sequence is TGTGCCAGCAGTGCAATATTCGGGGGTGTAGATACGCAGTATTTT. This gives the protein CASSAIFGGVDTQYF.

The rearrangement joins TRBV5-1 to TRBJ2-5; 12 nucleotides line up with TRBD2. Germline lookup yields CDR1 SGHRS and CDR2 YFSETQ. The CDR3 is 18 amino acids. V gave up 0 bases and J gave up 1 base; unmatched junction bases: 7. The CDR3 region has the DNA TGCGCCAGCAGCTTGGGACTAGCGGGGGAGCCTACCCAAGAGACCCAGTACTTC. Translation: CASSLGLAGEPTQETQYF. Full variable domain (remainder filled in from reference TRBV5-1 and TRBJ2-5): KAGVTQTPRYLIKTRGQQVTLSCSPISGHRSVSWYQQTPGQGLQFLFEYFSETQRNKGNFPGRFSGRQFSNSRSEMNVSTLELGDSALYLCASSLGLAGEPTQETQYFGPGTRLLVL.

The V and J genes are TRBV7-6 and TRBJ1-1; a weak D match, TRBD1 (6 bases). Germline V gene lookup returns CDR1 SGHVS and CDR2 FNYEAQ. V dropped 6 bases and J dropped 7 bases, with 15 bases sitting between them. The CDR3 loop spans 13 amino acids. The CDR3 DNA is TGTGCCAGCAGACCAGGGGAACTTGGTGAAGCTTTCTTT. Translating gives CASRPGELGEAFF.

On this clone itself: Other DNA sequences within the sample encode an identical CDR3. J is TRBJ1-5 and V is TRBV30, with 10 nucleotides matching TRBD1. The CDR3 is 13 amino acids. CDR1 is GTSNPN and CDR2 is SVGIG in the germline V gene (reference sequence). V lost 5 bases and J lost 6; bases outside the gene matches: 4. The CDR3 here is CAWSGQGRQPQHF. The CDR3 coding sequence is TGTGCCTGGTCGGGACAGGGGCGTCAGCCCCAGCATTTT.

V is TRBV6-5 and J is TRBJ1-4; maybe TRBD1 (5 bases). The CDR3 sequence is 14 residues long. Germline CDR1 MNHEY, CDR2 SVGAGI. V lost 1 base and J lost 3, with 6 bases in between. The CDR3: CASSYWGANEKLFF. DNA for the CDR3: TGTGCCAGCAGTTACTGGGGGGCTAATGAAAAACTGTTTTTT.

V and J are TRBV7-9 and TRBJ2-7, with TRBD1 identical over 7 bases. The length of the CDR3 is 14 residues. V lost 1 base to trimming and J lost 5 bases; unmatched junction nucleotides: 5. Germline CDR1 reads SEHNR; CDR2 reads FQNEAQ (reference sequence). The CDR3, as DNA: TGTGCCAGCAGCTTAGATACAGGGGTCCACGAGCAGTACTTC. It yields the protein CASSLDTGVHEQYF.

The chain couples TRBV5-1 to TRBJ1-2; TRBD1 aligns across 7 bases. Germline CDR1 and CDR2: SGHRS and YFSETQ. The CDR3 has 12 residues. V lost 4 bases to trimming and J lost 8 bases; unmatched junction nucleotides: 5. For the CDR3, the DNA is TGCGCCAGCAGCCTTGGGACAGACGGCTACACCTTC. Translated, it gives CASSLGTDGYTF.

This clone was observed a handful of times. The sample holds other DNA sequences that translate to the same CDR3. The J gene is TRBJ2-6, the V gene TRBV6-5, with D tentatively TRBD2 (5 bases). From germline, CDR1 is MNHEY and CDR2 SVGAGI. CDR3 length: 15 residues. Between the trimmed V and J ends, which lost 2 bases and 0 bases, there was a span of 5 bases. Here the CDR3 DNA reads TGTGCCAGCAGTTACCGGGGCTCTGGGGCCAACGTCCTGACTTTC. This sequence encodes CASSYRGSGANVLTF.

This clone was detected only a few times. The V gene is TRBV19, the J gene TRBJ1-2; TRBD1 is a possible D gene (6 bases). Germline CDR1 is LNHDA and CDR2 is SQIVND (reference sequence). Trimming removed 7 bases from V and 4 bases from J, with 16 bases in between. This CDR3 comprises 14 residues. For the CDR3, the DNA is TGTGCCAGTACCTCCTCGGACAGTGGCTATGGCTACACCTTC. Amino acids: CASTSSDSGYGYTF.

The CDR3 is CASSSSGGVYEQYF. CDR3 DNA: TGTGCCAGCAGTTCTAGCGGGGGGGTTTACGAGCAGTACTTC. The chain uses TRBV6-5 and TRBJ2-7; 12 bases line up with TRBD2. The CDR3 runs 14 residues. CDR1 and CDR2 from the germline V gene are MNHEY and SVGAGI. The V and J ends lost 4 bases and 4 bases, in that order; junction bases with no gene match: 2.

This clone was observed a handful of times. The V call is TRBV11-2, the J call TRBJ2-2, with D tentatively TRBD2 (6 bases). Trimming shortened V by 6 bases and J by 1 base, and 12 bases separated the two germline ends. Germline CDR1 is SGHAT and CDR2 is FQNNGV. The CDR3 is 15 amino acids. DNA for the CDR3: TGTGCCAGCAGTATAGCGCGGGGGAACACCGGGGAGCTGTTTTTT. The encoded protein is CASSIARGNTGELFF.

V usage is TRBV10-3 and J usage is TRBJ1-4, with D unresolved. Germline-derived CDR1 and CDR2 are ENHRY and SYGVKD. Between the trimmed V and J ends, which lost 5 bases and 5 bases, there was a span of 9 bases. This CDR3 is 13 amino acids long. The CDR3 is CAISSGVNEKLFF. The CDR3 DNA follows: TGTGCCATCAGTAGCGGGGTAAATGAAAAACTGTTTTTT.

The chain carries TRBV5-6 and TRBJ1-2, with D perhaps matching TRBD1 (5 bases). CDR3 length equals 14 residues. The V gene's germline CDR1 is SGHDT and CDR2 YYEEEE. V gave up 3 bases and J gave up 4 bases, with 13 bases separating them. The CDR3 loop reads CASSYNAGTYGYTF. The CDR3 DNA is TGTGCCAGCAGCTACAACGCGGGGACCTATGGCTACACCTTC.